Listed below are T cell receptor beta chains from one sample, sequenced in a study of metastatic and nonmetastatic thyroid tumors. TCRdb re-clonotyped the PCR reads through MiXCR. The sample yields approximately 31,000 clones, roughly 20% seen once. Sequences were obtained from blood. The receptors originated from a female donor with papillary thyroid cancer or a benign thyroid nodule (not recorded which). Some clones in this sample may be carry-over from other donors' samples. Each CDR3 is given with its conserved first and last residue. D genes are given only for firm matches. The size entry is marked missing in some rows and otherwise reads once, few, many or a size class.

CDR3	DNA	size	D	V	J
CASSQEIVVLDTQYF	TGCGCCAGCAGCCAAGAGATCGTTGTGCTGGATACGCAGTATTTT	many	-	TRBV4-1	TRBJ2-3
CASSPTYNEQFF	TGTGCCAGCAGTCCTACCTACAATGAGCAGTTCTTC	-	-	TRBV6-1	TRBJ2-1
CASSLVVNTEAFF	TGTGCCAGCAGCTTAGTTGTGAACACTGAAGCTTTCTTT	-	-	TRBV11-2	TRBJ1-1
CASSDNRDNPQGTYEQYF	TGTGCCAGCAGCGACAACCGGGACAACCCTCAGGGGACCTACGAGCAGTACTTC	many	-	TRBV9	TRBJ2-7
CASSYERGHEQYF	TGTGCCAGCAGTTACGAAAGGGGTCACGAGCAGTACTTC	medium-sized	-	TRBV6-5	TRBJ2-7
CASSQEGTNEKLFF	TGTGCCAGCAGCCAAGAGGGAACTAATGAAAAACTGTTTTTT	once	-	TRBV3-1	TRBJ1-4
CASSFTGGEGYNEQFF	TGTGCCAGCAGTTTTACAGGGGGGGAGGGCTACAATGAGCAGTTCTTC	few	-	TRBV6-6	TRBJ2-1
CASSYSGTGVNQPQHF	TGTGCCAGCAGTTACTCCGGGACAGGGGTCAATCAGCCCCAGCATTTT	-	TRBD1	TRBV6-2/TRBV6-3	TRBJ1-5
CASSQVQNTGELFF	TGTGCCAGCAGCCAGGTTCAGAACACCGGGGAGCTGTTTTTT	-	-	TRBV4-2	TRBJ2-2
CASSSKQGAHNEQFF	TGTGCCAGCAGCTCCAAACAGGGGGCTCACAATGAGCAGTTCTTC	many	TRBD1	TRBV7-3	TRBJ2-1
CASSLQGARGDTQYF	TGTGCCAGCAGCTTACAAGGGGCTAGAGGAGATACGCAGTATTTT	many	-	TRBV7-2	TRBJ2-3
CASSAQGLTDTQYF	TGTGCCAGCAGCGCTCAGGGTCTCACAGATACGCAGTATTTT	many	-	TRBV9	TRBJ2-3
CASSAQTRGSTEAFF	TGCGCCAGCAGCGCTCAAACCAGGGGTAGCACTGAAGCTTTCTTT	-	-	TRBV5-1	TRBJ1-1
CASRLTATGYGYTF	TGTGCCAGCCGCCTGACGGCTACGGGGTATGGCTACACCTTC	few	-	TRBV27	TRBJ1-2
CASNFGTQVPEKLFF	TGCGCCAGCAACTTTGGGACACAAGTTCCTGAAAAACTGTTTTTT	-	-	TRBV5-6	TRBJ1-4
CASSRQGARNEQFF	TGTGCCAGCAGCAGGCAGGGGGCGCGTAATGAGCAGTTCTTC	-	TRBD1	TRBV6-4	TRBJ2-1
CARRDLSSYEQYF	TGTGCGAGGAGGGACCTCTCCTCCTACGAGCAGTACTTC	-	-	TRBV19	TRBJ2-7
CASSLWGTSGRYEQYF	TGTGCCAGCAGTTTATGGGGGACTAGCGGGCGATACGAGCAGTACTTC	few	TRBD2	TRBV28	TRBJ2-7
CASRTSGGATGELFF	TGTGCCAGCAGGACTAGCGGCGGGGCAACCGGGGAGCTGTTTTTT	-	TRBD2	TRBV6-4	TRBJ2-2
CASSLIGVQGGYEQYF	TGTGCCAGCAGTTTAATAGGTGTCCAGGGGGGGTACGAGCAGTACTTC	-	-	TRBV12-3/TRBV12-4	TRBJ2-7
CASSLGILRTDTQYF	TGTGCCAGCAGCTTAGGTATCTTACGCACAGATACGCAGTATTTT	few	-	TRBV11-2	TRBJ2-3
CASSPGPDENIQYF	TGTGCCAGCAGCCCCGGGCCGGACGAAAACATTCAGTACTTC	many	-	TRBV7-3	TRBJ2-4
CASSLTDSGGYEQYF	TGTGCCAGCAGCTTGACGGATTCAGGGGGTTACGAGCAGTACTTC	many	TRBD1	TRBV11-2	TRBJ2-7
CSVEAGGPYEQYF	TGCAGCGTTGAAGCGGGAGGGCCTTACGAGCAGTACTTC	few	TRBD2	TRBV29-1	TRBJ2-7
CASSEAGQGAFGNTIYF	TGTGCCAGCAGTGAAGCGGGACAGGGGGCTTTCGGAAACACCATATATTTT	-	TRBD1	TRBV6-1	TRBJ1-3
CASSLGQGGTDTQYF	TGTGCCAGCAGCTTGGGACAGGGGGGCACAGATACGCAGTATTTT	many	TRBD1	TRBV11-1	TRBJ2-3
CASSPPILSYNEQFF	TGTGCCAGCTCACCACCGATCCTTTCCTACAATGAGCAGTTCTTC	many	-	TRBV18	TRBJ2-1
CASSSGGAQETQYF	TGTGCCAGCAGCTCGGGGGGAGCCCAAGAGACCCAGTACTTC	many	TRBD2	TRBV5-4	TRBJ2-5
CASSLRSGTGNGNTIYF	TGTGCCAGCAGCTTAAGGAGTGGGACAGGGAATGGAAACACCATATATTTT	many	TRBD1	TRBV7-2	TRBJ1-3
CASSPNQRDNEQFF	TGTGCCAGCTCACCAAATCAGAGGGACAATGAGCAGTTCTTC	many	-	TRBV18	TRBJ2-1
CASSLKGVDTEAFF	TGTGCCAGCAGCTTAAAAGGAGTTGACACTGAAGCTTTCTTT	many	-	TRBV7-6	TRBJ1-1
CASSQGTSGPQETQYF	TGTGCCAGCAGCCAAGGGACTAGCGGGCCCCAAGAGACCCAGTACTTC	many	TRBD2	TRBV3-1	TRBJ2-5
CASSYSGYGYTF	TGTGCCAGCAGTTACTCCGGCTATGGCTACACCTTC	medium-sized	-	TRBV6-5	TRBJ1-2
CATSRGQGGTGELFF	TGTGCCACCAGCAGAGGTCAGGGAGGGACCGGGGAGCTGTTTTTT	many	TRBD2	TRBV15	TRBJ2-2
CATSRVVGGDTQYF	TGTGCCACCAGCAGAGTGGTCGGGGGAGATACGCAGTATTTT	-	-	TRBV15	TRBJ2-3
CASSWVFGRNDMNTEAFF	TGTGCCAGCAGTTGGGTTTTCGGCCGGAACGATATGAACACTGAAGCTTTCTTT	many	-	TRBV6-2/TRBV6-3	TRBJ1-1
CASSQDPWGGYNEQFF	TGCGCCAGCAGCCAAGATCCGTGGGGGGGATACAATGAGCAGTTCTTC	many	TRBD2	TRBV4-1	TRBJ2-1
CASSYAQGALDTQYF	TGTGCCAGCAGTTACGCACAGGGGGCGTTAGATACGCAGTATTTT	-	TRBD1	TRBV6-5	TRBJ2-3
CASSLPGTSYNEQFF	TGCGCCAGCAGCTTACCAGGGACCTCCTACAATGAGCAGTTCTTC	-	-	TRBV5-1	TRBJ2-1
CASSFRQEKLMGGQPQHF	TGTGCCAGCAGCTTTCGGCAGGAAAAACTTATGGGTGGTCAGCCCCAGCATTTT	few	-	TRBV11-2	TRBJ1-5
CVSSMNPEVTEAFF	TGTGTCAGCAGCATGAATCCAGAGGTCACTGAAGCTTTCTTT	-	-	TRBV7-3	TRBJ1-1
CASSGQNSYNEQFF	TGTGCCAGCAGTGGACAGAACTCCTACAATGAGCAGTTCTTC	-	-	TRBV2	TRBJ2-1
CASIRGGGTEAFF	TGTGCCAGCATCCGTGGTGGGGGTACTGAAGCTTTCTTT	-	-	TRBV25-1	TRBJ1-1
CASSLDLGSSYNEQFF	TGTGCCAGCAGCTTAGACCTCGGGAGCTCCTACAATGAGCAGTTCTTC	once	-	TRBV11-2	TRBJ2-1
CASSPSFATNEKLFF	TGTGCCAGCAGCCCCTCATTTGCAACTAATGAAAAACTGTTTTTT	many	-	TRBV7-2	TRBJ1-4
CASSQEGLAGGLRDTQYF	TGTGCCAGCAGCCAAGAAGGGCTAGCGGGGGGCCTCAGGGATACGCAGTATTTT	many	TRBD2	TRBV3-1	TRBJ2-3
CASSQEDSNIYGYTF	TGTGCCAGCAGCCAAGAGGACAGCAACATCTATGGCTACACCTTC	many	-	TRBV3-1	TRBJ1-2
CASSLPGLAGGREQYF	TGTGCCAGCAGCTTACCCGGACTAGCGGGGGGGCGCGAGCAGTACTTC	many	TRBD2	TRBV11-2	TRBJ2-7
CASSPFQVEADTQYF	TGTGCCAGCAGTCCATTTCAAGTGGAGGCAGATACGCAGTATTTT	medium-sized	-	TRBV6-1	TRBJ2-3
CASSDQGVDEQFF	TGCGCCAGCAGTGATCAGGGGGTTGATGAGCAGTTCTTC	many	TRBD1	TRBV10-1	TRBJ2-1
CASSGGHQTGELFF	TGTGCCAGCAGCGGGGGACACCAGACCGGGGAGCTGTTTTTT	many	-	TRBV9	TRBJ2-2
CASSLFAGTGELFF	TGTGCCAGCAGCCTCTTCGCCGGCACCGGGGAGCTGTTTTTT	medium-sized	-	TRBV12-3/TRBV12-4	TRBJ2-2
CAWTLGTPVEQFF	TGTGCCTGGACCTTAGGGACCCCGGTTGAGCAGTTCTTC	-	-	TRBV30	TRBJ2-1
CASSYSKGTATYEQYF	TGTGCCAGCAGTTACTCCAAGGGGACAGCAACCTACGAGCAGTACTTC	medium-sized	TRBD1	TRBV6-5	TRBJ2-7
CASSQGRRSGELFF	TGCGCCAGCAGCCAAGGGAGGCGATCCGGGGAGCTGTTTTTT	-	-	TRBV4-1	TRBJ2-2
CASSQGRIEQFF	TGTGCCAGCAGCCAAGGGCGGATTGAGCAGTTCTTC	-	-	TRBV3-1	TRBJ2-1